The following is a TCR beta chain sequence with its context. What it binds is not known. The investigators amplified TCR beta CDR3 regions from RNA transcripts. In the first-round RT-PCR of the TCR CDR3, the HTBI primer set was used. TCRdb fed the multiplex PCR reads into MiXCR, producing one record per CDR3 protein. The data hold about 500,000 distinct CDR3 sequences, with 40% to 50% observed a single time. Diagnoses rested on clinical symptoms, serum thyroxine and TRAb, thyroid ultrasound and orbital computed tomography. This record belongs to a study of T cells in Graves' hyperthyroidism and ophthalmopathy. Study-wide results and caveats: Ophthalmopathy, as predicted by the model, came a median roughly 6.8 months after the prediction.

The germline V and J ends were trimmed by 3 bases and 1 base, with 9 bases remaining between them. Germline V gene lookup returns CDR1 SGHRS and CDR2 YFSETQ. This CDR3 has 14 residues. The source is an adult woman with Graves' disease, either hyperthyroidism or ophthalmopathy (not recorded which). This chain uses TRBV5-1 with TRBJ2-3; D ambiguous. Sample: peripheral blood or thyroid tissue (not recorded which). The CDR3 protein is CASSWSDRTDTQYF. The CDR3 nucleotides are TGCGCCAGCAGCTGGTCGGACCGCACAGATACGCAGTATTTT.